This TCR beta chain was identified during a study of regulatory T cells in long-lasting Graves disease. Time point denoted: persistent/refractory GD, antithyroid drugs over 5 years with positive TRAb. PBMCs were the source of the RNA used for TCR sequencing. The authors built TCR beta libraries using iRepertoire HTBI primers and Arm-PCR of CDR3 regions. TCRdb analysed the multiplex PCR reads with MiXCR anew, one entry per CDR3 protein. The sample has under 350,000 distinct CDR3 sequences; around 23% are singletons. The CDR3 contains 15 residues. V was pared by 2 bases and J by 2 bases, with 11 bases between. Germline V CDR1 and CDR2: SGHTA, FQGNSA.

Source: peripheral blood mononuclear cells (PBMCs), taken when the disease was refractory, from a patient treated with antithyroid drugs. The V gene is TRBV7-2, the J gene TRBJ2-3; D is unclear. The source of this sequence is a female donor with Graves disease. The CDR3 region is CASSLRWANTDTQYF. As DNA, the CDR3 is TGTGCCAGCAGCTTACGTTGGGCTAACACAGATACGCAGTATTTT.